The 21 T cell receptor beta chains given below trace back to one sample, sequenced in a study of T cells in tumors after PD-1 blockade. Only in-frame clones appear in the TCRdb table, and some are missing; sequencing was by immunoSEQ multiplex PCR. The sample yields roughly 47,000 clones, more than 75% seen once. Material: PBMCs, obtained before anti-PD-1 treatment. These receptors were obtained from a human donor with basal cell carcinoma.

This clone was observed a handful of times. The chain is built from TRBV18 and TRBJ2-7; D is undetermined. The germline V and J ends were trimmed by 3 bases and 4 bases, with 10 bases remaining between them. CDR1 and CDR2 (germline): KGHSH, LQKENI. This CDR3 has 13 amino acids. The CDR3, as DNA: TGTGCCAGCTCACCCTTGGACCTTTACGAGCAGTACTTC. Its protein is CASSPLDLYEQYF.

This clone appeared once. The CDR3 region is CASSYFGGTQYF. In DNA form, the CDR3 reads TGTGCCAGCAGTTACTTCGGCGGGACGCAGTATTTT. The genes are TRBV6-2 or TRBV6-3 and TRBJ2-3, with D possibly TRBD2 on 5 matching bases. The V and J ends lost 1 base and 9 bases respectively, with 8 bases between them. CDR3 size: 12 residues. Germline CDR1 MNHEY, CDR2 SVGEGT.

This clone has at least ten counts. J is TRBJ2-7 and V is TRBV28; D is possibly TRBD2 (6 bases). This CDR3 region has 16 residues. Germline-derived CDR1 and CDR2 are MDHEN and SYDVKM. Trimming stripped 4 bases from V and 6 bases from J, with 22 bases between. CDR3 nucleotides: TGTGCCAGCAGTTCTCCCCTTCGGAGGGAGTCACGCGAGCAGTACTTC. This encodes CASSSPLRRESREQYF.

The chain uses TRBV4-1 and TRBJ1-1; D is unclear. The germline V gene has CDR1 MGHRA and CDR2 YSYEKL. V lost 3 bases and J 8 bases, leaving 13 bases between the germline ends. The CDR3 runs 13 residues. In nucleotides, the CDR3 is TGCGCCAGCAGCCATGTCGGGCCCCTGGAAGCTTTCTTT. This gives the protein CASSHVGPLEAFF.

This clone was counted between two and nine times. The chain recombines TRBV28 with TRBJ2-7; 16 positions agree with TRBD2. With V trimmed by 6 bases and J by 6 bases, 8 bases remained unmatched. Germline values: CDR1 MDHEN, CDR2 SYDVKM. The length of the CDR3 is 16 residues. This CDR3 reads CASRPGTSGGAGEQYF. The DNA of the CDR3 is TGTGCCAGCAGGCCCGGGACTAGCGGGGGGGCCGGCGAGCAGTACTTC.

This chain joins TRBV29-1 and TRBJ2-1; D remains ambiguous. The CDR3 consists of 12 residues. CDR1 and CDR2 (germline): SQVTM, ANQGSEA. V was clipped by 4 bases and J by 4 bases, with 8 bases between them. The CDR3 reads CSVVRVYNEQFF. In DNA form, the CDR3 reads TGCAGCGTTGTAAGGGTATACAATGAGCAGTTCTTC.

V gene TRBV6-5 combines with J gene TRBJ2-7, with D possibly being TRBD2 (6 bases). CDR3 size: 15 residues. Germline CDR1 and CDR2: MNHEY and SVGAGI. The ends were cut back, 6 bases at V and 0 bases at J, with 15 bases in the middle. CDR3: CASRSGLLSSYEQYF. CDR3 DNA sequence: TGTGCCAGCAGGTCGGGACTGTTAAGCTCCTACGAGCAGTACTTC.

CDR3 DNA sequence: TGTGCCAGCAGCTCGGGACTAGCGTGGGAGCAGTACTTC. It codes for CASSSGLAWEQYF. V and J are TRBV7-8 and TRBJ2-7; 10 nucleotides match TRBD2. CDR3 size: 13 residues. Trimming took 4 bases from V and 7 from J; bases not matched to a gene: 4. The germline V gene encodes CDR1 SGHVS and CDR2 FQNEAQ.

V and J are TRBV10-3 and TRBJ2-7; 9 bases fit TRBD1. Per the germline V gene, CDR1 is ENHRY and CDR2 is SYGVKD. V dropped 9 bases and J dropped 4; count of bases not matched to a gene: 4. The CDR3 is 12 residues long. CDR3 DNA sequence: TGTGCCATAGGGACAGGGCCTTACGAGCAGTACTTC. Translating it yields CAIGTGPYEQYF.

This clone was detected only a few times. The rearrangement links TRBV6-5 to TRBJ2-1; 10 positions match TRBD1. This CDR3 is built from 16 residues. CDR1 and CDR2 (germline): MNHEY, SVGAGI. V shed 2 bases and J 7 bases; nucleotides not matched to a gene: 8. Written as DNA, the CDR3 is TGTGCCAGCAGTTACGGTGCTGGGACAGGGGTTAATGAGCAGTTCTTC. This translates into CASSYGAGTGVNEQFF.

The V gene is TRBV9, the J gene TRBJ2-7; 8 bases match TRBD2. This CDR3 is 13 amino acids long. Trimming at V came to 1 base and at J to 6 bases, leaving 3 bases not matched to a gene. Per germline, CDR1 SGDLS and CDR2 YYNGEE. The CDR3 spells CASSVTGTSEQYF. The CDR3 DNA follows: TGTGCCAGCAGCGTAACGGGGACTAGCGAGCAGTACTTC.

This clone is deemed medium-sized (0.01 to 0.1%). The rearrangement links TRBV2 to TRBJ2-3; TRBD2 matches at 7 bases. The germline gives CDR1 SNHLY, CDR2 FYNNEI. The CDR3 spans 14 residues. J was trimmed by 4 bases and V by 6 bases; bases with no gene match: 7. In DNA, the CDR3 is TGTGCCAGCAGCCCTAGCGGAGTTTCAGATACGCAGTATTTT. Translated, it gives CASSPSGVSDTQYF.

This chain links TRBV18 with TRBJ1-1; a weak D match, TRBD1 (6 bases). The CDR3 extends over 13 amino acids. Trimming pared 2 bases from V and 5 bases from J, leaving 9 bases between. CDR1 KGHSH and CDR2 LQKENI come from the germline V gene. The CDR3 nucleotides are TGTGCCAGCTCACCAGCAGGGGTGACTGAAGCTTTCTTT. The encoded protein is CASSPAGVTEAFF.

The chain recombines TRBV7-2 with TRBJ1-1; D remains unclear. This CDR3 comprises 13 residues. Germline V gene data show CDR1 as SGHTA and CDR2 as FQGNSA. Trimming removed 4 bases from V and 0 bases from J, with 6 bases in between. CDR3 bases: TGTGCCAGCAGCTCACCATTGAACACTGAAGCTTTCTTT. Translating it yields CASSSPLNTEAFF.

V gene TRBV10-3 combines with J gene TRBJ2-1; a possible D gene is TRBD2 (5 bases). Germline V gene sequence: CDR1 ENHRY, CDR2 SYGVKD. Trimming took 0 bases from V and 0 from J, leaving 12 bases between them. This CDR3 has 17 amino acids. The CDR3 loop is CAISESGGAGSYNEQFF. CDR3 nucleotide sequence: TGTGCCATCAGTGAGTCGGGCGGCGCGGGCTCCTACAATGAGCAGTTCTTC.

The CDR3 bases are TGTGCCAGCAGCTTAGGAGGGGAAGTCTACGAGCAGTACTTC. Encoded protein: CASSLGGEVYEQYF. V usage is TRBV7-3 and J usage is TRBJ2-7; possibly TRBD2 for D (6 bases). Germline V gene data show CDR1 as SGHTA and CDR2 as FQGTGA. This CDR3 comprises 14 residues. V dropped 2 bases and J dropped 3 bases, with 11 bases sitting between them.

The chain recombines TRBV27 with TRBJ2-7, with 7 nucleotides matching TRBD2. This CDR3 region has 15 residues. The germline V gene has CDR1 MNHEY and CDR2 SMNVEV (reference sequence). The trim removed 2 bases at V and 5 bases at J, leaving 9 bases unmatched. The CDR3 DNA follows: TGTGCCAGCAGTTTACGCCCCGCGGGGGTTAACGAGCAGTACTTC. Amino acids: CASSLRPAGVNEQYF.

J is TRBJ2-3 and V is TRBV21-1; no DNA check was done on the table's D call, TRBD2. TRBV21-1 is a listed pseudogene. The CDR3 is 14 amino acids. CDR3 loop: CASSKEVGLDTQYF. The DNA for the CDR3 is TGTGCCAGCAGCAAAGAGGTCGGGTTGGATACGCAGTATTTT.

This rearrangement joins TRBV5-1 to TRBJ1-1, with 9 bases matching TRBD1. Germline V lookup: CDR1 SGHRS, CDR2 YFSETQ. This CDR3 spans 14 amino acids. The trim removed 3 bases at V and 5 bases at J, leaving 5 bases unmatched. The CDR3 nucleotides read TGCGCCAGCAGCTCGACAGGGGGAGAGACTGAAGCTTTCTTT. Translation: CASSSTGGETEAFF. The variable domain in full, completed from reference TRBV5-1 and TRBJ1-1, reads KAGVTQTPRYLIKTRGQQVTLSCSPISGHRSVSWYQQTPGQGLQFLFEYFSETQRNKGNFPGRFSGRQFSNSRSEMNVSTLELGDSALYLCASSSTGGETEAFFGQGTRLTVV.

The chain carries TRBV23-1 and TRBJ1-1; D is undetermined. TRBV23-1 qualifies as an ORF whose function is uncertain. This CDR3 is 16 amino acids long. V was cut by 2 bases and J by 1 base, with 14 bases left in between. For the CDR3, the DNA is TGCGCCAGCAGTCAACCGCCCCCGGGGAGGAACACTGAAGCTTTCTTT. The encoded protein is CASSQPPPGRNTEAFF.

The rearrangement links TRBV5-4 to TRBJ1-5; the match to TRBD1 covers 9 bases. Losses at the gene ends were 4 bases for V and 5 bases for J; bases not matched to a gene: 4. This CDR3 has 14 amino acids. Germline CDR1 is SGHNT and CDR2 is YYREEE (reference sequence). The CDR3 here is CASSRDRDDQPQHF. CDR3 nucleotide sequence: TGTGCCAGCAGCCGGGACAGGGACGATCAGCCCCAGCATTTT.